Listed below are T cell receptor beta chains from one sample, sequenced in a study of blood T cell repertoires in COVID-19. Method: immunoSEQ multiplex PCR; TCRdb's copy keeps in-frame clones and lacks some. This table has under 250,000 clones, about 91% appearing once. Sequencing was carried out using peripheral blood. The receptors come from a woman aged 25 to 39 with COVID-19, enrolled during active disease. Both conserved end residues are part of each CDR3. Each record gives: V gene, clone size, D gene, CDR3 length, J gene, CDR3 DNA, CDR3 protein. A D gene is named only where the DNA matches it firmly. Rows may omit the clone size; those that give it use once, few, many or a size class.

TRBV6-2/TRBV6-3	-	-	15	TRBJ2-7	TGTGCCAGCAGTTATTGGCAGGGAAATAGGAACGAGCAGTACTTC	CASSYWQGNRNEQYF
TRBV4-2	-	-	18	TRBJ1-5	TGTGCCAGCAGCCAAGATTTACAGGGCTTCGTCAGCAATCAGCCCCAGCATTTT	CASSQDLQGFVSNQPQHF
TRBV30	once	-	15	TRBJ1-6	TGTGCCTGGAAGGACGGAGGCTCCTATAATTCACCCCTCCACTTT	CAWKDGGSYNSPLHF
TRBV10-3	-	TRBD2	17	TRBJ2-5	TGTGCCATCAGTGAGTCTGGTAGCGGGAGGGCCGGGGAGACCCAGTACTTC	CAISESGSGRAGETQYF
TRBV6-2/TRBV6-3	once	TRBD2	16	TRBJ2-5	TGTGCCAGCAGTTACCTTGGGCGGGGGAGCCAAGAGACCCAGTACTTC	CASSYLGRGSQETQYF
TRBV5-4	-	TRBD2	15	TRBJ2-3	TGTGCCAGCAGGCCCGGGGGGGTGGGGGCAGATACGCAGTATTTT	CASRPGGVGADTQYF
TRBV10-1	once	TRBD2	16	TRBJ2-3	TGCGCCAGCAGCGAGGGACTAGCGGGGCGTGGGGATACGCAGTATTTT	CASSEGLAGRGDTQYF
TRBV19	-	-	14	TRBJ2-7	TGTGCCAGTAGTATCCGGGGGAGGTCCTACGAGCAGTACTTC	CASSIRGRSYEQYF
TRBV11-1	-	-	16	TRBJ2-7	TGTGCCAGCAGCCCGCGAGAAGGTCGAGCGTATCCCGAGCAGTACTTC	CASSPREGRAYPEQYF
TRBV4-3	-	TRBD2	17	TRBJ2-5	TGCGCCAGCAGCCAAGCCCAGACTAGCGGGGGGTTAGAGACCCAGTACTTC	CASSQAQTSGGLETQYF